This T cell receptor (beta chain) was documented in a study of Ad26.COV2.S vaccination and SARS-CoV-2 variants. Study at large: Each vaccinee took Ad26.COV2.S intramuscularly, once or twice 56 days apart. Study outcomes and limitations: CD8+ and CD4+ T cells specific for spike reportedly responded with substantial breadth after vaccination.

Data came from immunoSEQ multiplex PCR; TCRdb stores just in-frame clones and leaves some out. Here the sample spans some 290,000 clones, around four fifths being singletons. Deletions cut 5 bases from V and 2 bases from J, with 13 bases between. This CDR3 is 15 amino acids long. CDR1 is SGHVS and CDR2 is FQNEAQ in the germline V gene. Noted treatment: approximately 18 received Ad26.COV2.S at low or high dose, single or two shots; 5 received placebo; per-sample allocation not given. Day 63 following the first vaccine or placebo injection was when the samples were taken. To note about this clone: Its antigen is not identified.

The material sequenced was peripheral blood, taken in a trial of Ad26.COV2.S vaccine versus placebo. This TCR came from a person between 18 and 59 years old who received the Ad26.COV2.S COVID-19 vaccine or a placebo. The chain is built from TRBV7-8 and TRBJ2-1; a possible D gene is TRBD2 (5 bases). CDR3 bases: TGTGCCAGCAGCCACCCAGGACTTGCCTACAATGAGCAGTTCTTC. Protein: CASSHPGLAYNEQFF.